The sequence of this T cell receptor beta chain was determined in a study of T cells in tumors after PD-1 blockade (dated by TCRdb to 2018 to 2020). Background on the whole study: Prior checkpoint blockade, systemic immunosuppressant use, and recent radiotherapy or other anti-cancer therapy within 4 weeks were grounds for patient exclusion. Patients received pembrolizumab 200 mg every 3 weeks or cemiplimab 350 mg every 2 weeks. Ongoing daily vismodegib 150 mg was also given to a subset of patients during anti-PD-1 treatment. On average, peripheral blood samples yielded 36,536 unique clonotypes and approximately 110,000 TCR templates (range roughly 24,000-280,000). Using site-matched tumors from BCC or SCC patients sampled before and after anti-PD-1 therapy, the study carried out paired single-cell RNA and TCR sequencing. To compare blood and tumor clonotypes, bulk TCR sequencing was performed on around 10 peripheral blood samples from 5 patients. RECIST version 1.1 was used to assess clinical response. What the authors observed across the whole study: About 40% of TCR clonotypes from the tumor were detected in blood, and certain novel exhausted tumor clones were present in blood collected before treatment, which suggests recruitment from the periphery. The source of novel T cell clones was not identified, and lymphoid organs or rare unexpanded clones within the tumor or the tumor periphery could be included among the possible sources.

Via the germline V gene, CDR1 is SGHRS and CDR2 YFSETQ. Taken from cysteine to phenylalanine, the CDR3 has 14 residues. This entry keeps only the CDR3 DNA: 42 bases, framed from base 1. Deletion took 4 bases off V and 8 bases off J, with a span of 15 bases between the germline ends. The time point tag for this specimen amounts to: after anti-PD-1 therapy. For bulk TCRbeta sequencing, genomic DNA was extracted from tumor biopsies or peripheral blood, and input amounts ranged from roughly 550 ng to 6,004 ng. Every patient was a poor candidate for surgical resection and had histologically proven advanced or metastatic basal or squamous cell carcinoma. Of the ten or so patients in the basal cell carcinoma cohort, 7 or 8 underwent bulk tumor TCR sequencing. Deep TCRbeta sequencing was performed with the immunoSEQ platform. In the source study's methods: For further analysis, only productive rearrangements were exported out of the immunoSEQ Analyzer. Bulk TCRbeta clonotypes were assigned T cell phenotypes by matching to single-cell RNA+TCR-seq clones sharing the same TCRbeta sequence. Clone enrichment in tumor was calculated as tumor frequency divided by PBMC frequency from bulk TCR sequencing. GLIPH was used to group TCRs into specificity groups, clusters of distinct TCRs likely recognizing common antigens via shared CDR3 motifs. TCRdb's version of the immuneACCESS table is confined to in-frame rearrangements and falls short of the full clone set. An unresolved V gene accounts for under half of the shortfall where checked; the remainder is of unknown origin. V, J and clone size are those of that table, while D and trimming were read from the DNA. In this sample the table shows around 34,000 clones, 73% of which occur a single time. The ten top clones hold around 43% of the sample.

About this clone: The specificity of this receptor is unknown. Qualities for individual bases were not recorded, and no much larger clone is one base off.

The material sequenced was PBMCs, taken after anti-PD-1 treatment. The clonotype originates from a human donor with basal cell carcinoma. In this chain, TRBV5-1 is recombined with TRBJ1-4, and TRBD1 may be the D gene, going by 6 matching bases. The CDR3 corresponds to CASSLLTGREKLFF. The DNA sequence reads TGCGCCAGCAGCCTCTTAACAGGGAGGGAAAAACTGTTTTTT.